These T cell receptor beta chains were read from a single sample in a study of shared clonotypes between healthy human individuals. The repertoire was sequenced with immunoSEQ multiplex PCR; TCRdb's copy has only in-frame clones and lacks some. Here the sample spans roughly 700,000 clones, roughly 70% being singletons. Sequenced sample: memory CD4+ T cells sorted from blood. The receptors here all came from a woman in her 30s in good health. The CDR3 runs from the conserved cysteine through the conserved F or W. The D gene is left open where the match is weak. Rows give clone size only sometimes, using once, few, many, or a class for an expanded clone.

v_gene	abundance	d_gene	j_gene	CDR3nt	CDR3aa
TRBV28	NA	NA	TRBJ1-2	TGTGCCAGCAGTATCCGCCAGTACGGCTACACCTTC	CASSIRQYGYTF
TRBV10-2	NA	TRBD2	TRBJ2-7	TGCGCCAGCAGAGGGCTAGCGGGAGTAGGGAGAAGCTCCTACGAGCAGTACTTC	CASRGLAGVGRSSYEQYF
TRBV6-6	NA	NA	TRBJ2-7	TGTGCCAGCAGTCGGGACCCGGGGGTATCCGAGCAGTACTTC	CASSRDPGVSEQYF
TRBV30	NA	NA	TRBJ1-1	TGTGCCTGGAGTGTGGGGGAGACTGAAGCTTTCTTT	CAWSVGETEAFF
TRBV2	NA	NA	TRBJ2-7	TGTGCCAGCAGTGAAGCTTCCGGCACCTACGAGCAGTACTTC	CASSEASGTYEQYF
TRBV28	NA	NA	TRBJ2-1	TGTGCCAGCAGTCCCCCGGGACCGGGGTACAATGAGCAGTTCTTC	CASSPPGPGYNEQFF
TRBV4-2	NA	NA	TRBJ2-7	TGTGCCAGCAGCCAAGATAGGGGGGACCACCGGGAGCAGTACTTC	CASSQDRGDHREQYF
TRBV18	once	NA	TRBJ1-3	TGTGCCAGCTCACCGACAGAATCTGGAAACACCATATATTTT	CASSPTESGNTIYF
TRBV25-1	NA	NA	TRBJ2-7	TGTGCCAGCAGTGACCGAACCCGAGGCTACGAGCAGTACTTC	CASSDRTRGYEQYF
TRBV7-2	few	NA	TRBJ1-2	TGTGCCAGCAGCTTAGGACCCTCAGGAGGGGGCTACACCTTC	CASSLGPSGGGYTF
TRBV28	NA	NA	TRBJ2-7	TGTGCCAGCAGTGAACTAGCAGGGAGCTCCTACGAGCAGTACTTC	CASSELAGSSYEQYF
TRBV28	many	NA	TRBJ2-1	TGTGCCAGCAGTCTGGGTTCAATTAATGAGCAGTTCTTC	CASSLGSINEQFF
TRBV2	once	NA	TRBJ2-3	TGTGCCAGCTCTTTGACGTTAGATACGCAGTATTTT	CASSLTLDTQYF
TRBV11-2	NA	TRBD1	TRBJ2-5	TGTGCCAGCAGCTTAGAAGGGGGCGAGACCCAGTACTTC	CASSLEGGETQYF
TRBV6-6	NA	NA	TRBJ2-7	TGTGCCAGCAGCCTAGGAGAGGGGGGGCGGAACGAGCAGTACTTC	CASSLGEGGRNEQYF
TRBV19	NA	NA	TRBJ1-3	TGTGCCAGTAGTAGGGGGACCGCTTCTGGAAACACCATATATTTT	CASSRGTASGNTIYF
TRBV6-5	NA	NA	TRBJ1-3	TGTGCCAGCAGTTACTCAGGGAAAAGGGGAAACACCATATATTTT	CASSYSGKRGNTIYF
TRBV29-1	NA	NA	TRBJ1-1	TGCAGCGTTTACAAGAACACTGAAGCTTTCTTT	CSVYKNTEAFF
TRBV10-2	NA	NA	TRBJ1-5	TGCGCCAGTAATGAGGGTTTGGGCAATCAGCCCCAGCATTTT	CASNEGLGNQPQHF
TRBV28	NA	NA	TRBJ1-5	TGTGCCAGCAGTTTGGGGGCTAGCCCCTTCAATCAGCCCCAGCATTTT	CASSLGASPFNQPQHF
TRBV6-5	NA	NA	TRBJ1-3	TGTGCCAGCAGTTCCTCTTGGGTCTCTGGAAACACCATATATTTT	CASSSSWVSGNTIYF
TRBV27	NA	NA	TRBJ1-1	TGTGCCAGCAGTCACAACGCATGGGGGAGGGGTAACACTGAAGCTTTCTTT	CASSHNAWGRGNTEAFF
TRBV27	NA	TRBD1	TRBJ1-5	TGTGCCAGTAGATACAGGGGGCAATCCAATCAGCCCCAGCATTTT	CASRYRGQSNQPQHF
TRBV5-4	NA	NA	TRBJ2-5	TGTGCCAGCAGCTTGGGGAAAAAGCGGCAAGAGACCCAGTACTTC	CASSLGKKRQETQYF
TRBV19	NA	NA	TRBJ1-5	TGTGCCAGTAGTATTTGGACCCAGAGCAATCAGCCCCAGCATTTT	CASSIWTQSNQPQHF
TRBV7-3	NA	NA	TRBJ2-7	TGTGCCAGCAGCTTACTACAGGGTAACGAGCAGTACTTC	CASSLLQGNEQYF
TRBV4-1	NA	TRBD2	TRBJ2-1	TGCGCCAGCAGCCAAGATGCTGGGACTAGTAAGGTCCCTGGTAGTGAGCAGTTCTTC	CASSQDAGTSKVPGSEQFF